This T cell receptor (beta chain) was sequenced during a study of blood T cell repertoires in COVID-19. Using immunoSEQ multiplex PCR, the repertoire was profiled, and TCRdb retains in-frame clones only, with some absent. The sample yields 150,000 to 200,000 clones, around 78% seen once. This CDR3 contains 15 residues. The V gene lost 2 bases and the J gene lost 0 bases, with 9 bases spanning the gap. Germline V gives CDR1 SGHTS, CDR2 YDEGEE. This TCR was recovered from a woman aged 50 to 60 who had recovered from COVID-19. Sequencing was done on a sample of PBMCs or T cells enriched from blood (not recorded which). The chain is built from TRBV5-8 and TRBJ1-5; D not certain. Written as DNA, the CDR3 is TGTGCCAGCAGCTTAAGGCGGGATAGCAATCAGCCCCAGCATTTT. This encodes CASSLRRDSNQPQHF.